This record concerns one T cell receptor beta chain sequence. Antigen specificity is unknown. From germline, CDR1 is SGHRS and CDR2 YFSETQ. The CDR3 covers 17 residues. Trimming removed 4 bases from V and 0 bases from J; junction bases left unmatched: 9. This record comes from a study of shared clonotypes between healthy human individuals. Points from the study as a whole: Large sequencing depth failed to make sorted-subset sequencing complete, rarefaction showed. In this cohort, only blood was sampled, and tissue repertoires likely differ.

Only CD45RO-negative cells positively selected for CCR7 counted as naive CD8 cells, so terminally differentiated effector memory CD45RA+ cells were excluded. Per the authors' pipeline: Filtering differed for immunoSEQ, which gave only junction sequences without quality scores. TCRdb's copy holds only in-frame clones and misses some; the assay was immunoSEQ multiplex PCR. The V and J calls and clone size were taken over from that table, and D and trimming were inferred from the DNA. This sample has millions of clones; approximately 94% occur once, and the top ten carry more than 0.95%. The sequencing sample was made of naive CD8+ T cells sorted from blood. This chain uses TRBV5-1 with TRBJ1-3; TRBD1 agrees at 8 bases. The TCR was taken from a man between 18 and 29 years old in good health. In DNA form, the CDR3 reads TGCGCCAGCAGCCCCGGACAGGGCTGGAGCTCTGGAAACACCATATATTTT. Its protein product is CASSPGQGWSSGNTIYF.